This T cell receptor beta chain comes out of a study of blood T cell repertoires in COVID-19. Study at large: The samples span acute and convalescent COVID-19 from the United States, Italy and Spain. From T cells, B-cell-depleted T cells, or PBMCs came the material, which was cDNA or gDNA.

Study processing details: Amplification from reference gene primers served as the basis for estimated nucleated cell counts. TCRdb keeps only in-frame clones here, not all; method: immunoSEQ multiplex PCR. Clone size and V and J calls were adopted from that table, with D and trimming inferred from the DNA. The repertoire holds 200,000 to 250,000 clones, with more than 65% as singletons. The CDR3 contains 15 residues. Germline-derived CDR1 and CDR2 are MNHEY and SVGAGI. Trimming left V 6 bases short and J 1 base short, with 13 bases between. The gene calls are TRBV6-5 and TRBJ1-3, with a weak D call TRBD1 (5 bases). This clonotype originated in a woman aged 80 or older with acute or convalescent COVID-19. Sequencing was performed on peripheral blood. The CDR3 coding sequence is TGTGCCAGCAGCAGGGCCGGACGGTCTGGAAACACCATATATTTT. It translates to CASSRAGRSGNTIYF.